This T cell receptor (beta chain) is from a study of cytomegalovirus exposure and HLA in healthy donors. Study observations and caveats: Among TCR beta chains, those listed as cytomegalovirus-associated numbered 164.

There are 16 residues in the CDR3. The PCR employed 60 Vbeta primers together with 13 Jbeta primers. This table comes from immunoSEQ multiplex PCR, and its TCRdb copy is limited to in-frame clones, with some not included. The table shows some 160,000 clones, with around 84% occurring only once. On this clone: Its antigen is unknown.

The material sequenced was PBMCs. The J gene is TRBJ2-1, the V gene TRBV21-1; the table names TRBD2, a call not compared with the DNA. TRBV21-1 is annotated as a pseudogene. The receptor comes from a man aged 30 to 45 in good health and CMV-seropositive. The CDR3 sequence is CASSPGGRGARHEQFF. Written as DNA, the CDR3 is TGTGCCAGCAGTCCAGGCGGGAGGGGTGCGAGACATGAGCAGTTCTTC.